Listed here are 8 T cell receptor beta chains from one sample, sequenced in a study of cytomegalovirus exposure and HLA in healthy donors. Assay used: immunoSEQ multiplex PCR; TCRdb lists only in-frame clones, some missing. The data contain approximately 200,000 clones, over 80% of them singletons. The sample consisted of PBMCs. The receptors come from a woman under 30 in good health and CMV-seronegative.

The J gene is TRBJ2-1, the V gene TRBV5-1; TRBD2 matches 9 bases. The CDR3 sequence is 15 residues long. Per the germline V gene, CDR1 is SGHRS and CDR2 is YFSETQ. V lost 3 bases to trimming and J lost 6 bases; unmatched junction nucleotides: 7. This chain's CDR3 is CASSSREGGGNEQFF. As DNA, the CDR3 is TGCGCCAGCAGCTCGCGGGAGGGGGGAGGCAATGAGCAGTTCTTC.

The chain links TRBV19 to TRBJ1-5; D perhaps matches TRBD1 (6 bases). Trimming cost V 4 bases and J 0 bases, with 13 bases left between them. Germline loops: CDR1 LNHDA, CDR2 SQIVND (reference sequence). This CDR3 spans 16 amino acids. The CDR3 sequence is CASSTGQTYSNQPQHF. CDR3 in DNA: TGTGCCAGTAGTACCGGACAGACCTATAGCAATCAGCCCCAGCATTTT.

This chain uses TRBV27 with TRBJ2-7, with 8 bases aligning to TRBD2. The ends lost 2 bases at V and 4 bases at J; junction bases unmatched: 4. This CDR3 region has 14 residues. The germline CDR1 and CDR2 sequences are MNHEY and SMNVEV (reference sequence). CDR3 DNA: TGTGCCAGCAGTTTAACGGGAGGGGGGTACGAGCAGTACTTC. Encoded protein: CASSLTGGGYEQYF.

V is TRBV5-4 and J is TRBJ2-1; D may be TRBD1 (5 bases). The V end was cut by 5 bases, the J end by 2 bases, with 5 bases between. The CDR3 consists of 12 residues. Germline lookup yields CDR1 SGHNT and CDR2 YYREEE (reference sequence). In DNA, the CDR3 is TGTGCCAGCAGGACAGCCTACAATGAGCAGTTCTTC. As protein: CASRTAYNEQFF.

The chain carries TRBV5-1 and TRBJ1-5; the D is unclear. Germline V gene sequence: CDR1 SGHRS, CDR2 YFSETQ. V lost 0 bases and J lost 1, with 11 bases in between. This CDR3 contains 16 residues. The CDR3 DNA sequence: TGCGCCAGCAGCTTGGCACTATGCCAGAGCAATCAGCCCCAGCATTTT. Translating gives CASSLALCQSNQPQHF.

Comments on this clone: Compared with germline, one end of the junction differs, possibly owing to a read error. DNA for the CDR3: TGCGCCAGCAGTCCTGACACCCGGAACGCCGGGGAGCTGTTTTTT. Its translation: CASSPDTRNAGELFF. The rearrangement joins TRBV10-1 to TRBJ2-2; no clear D gene. The V gene's germline CDR1 is WNHNN and CDR2 SYGVQD (reference sequence). The CDR3 consists of 15 residues.

This clone has a single count. This chain connects TRBV7-2 to TRBJ1-2; unclear D gene. Germline V gives CDR1 SGHTA, CDR2 FQGNSA. V lost 1 base and J 0 bases, leaving 6 bases between the germline ends. This CDR3 has 14 amino acids. CDR3 residues: CASSLVHANYGYTF. The CDR3 coding sequence is TGTGCCAGCAGCTTAGTTCATGCTAACTATGGCTACACCTTC.

Regarding this clone: A junction boundary mismatches the germline segment, possibly from a read error. This chain connects TRBV5-1 to TRBJ2-5, with TRBD2 matching over 7 bases. The V gene's germline CDR1 is SGHRS and CDR2 YFSETQ. This CDR3 contains 12 residues. The CDR3 loop reads CASRLGGGTQYF. The CDR3 coding sequence is TGCGCCAGCAGATTGGGCGGGGGGACCCAGTACTTC.